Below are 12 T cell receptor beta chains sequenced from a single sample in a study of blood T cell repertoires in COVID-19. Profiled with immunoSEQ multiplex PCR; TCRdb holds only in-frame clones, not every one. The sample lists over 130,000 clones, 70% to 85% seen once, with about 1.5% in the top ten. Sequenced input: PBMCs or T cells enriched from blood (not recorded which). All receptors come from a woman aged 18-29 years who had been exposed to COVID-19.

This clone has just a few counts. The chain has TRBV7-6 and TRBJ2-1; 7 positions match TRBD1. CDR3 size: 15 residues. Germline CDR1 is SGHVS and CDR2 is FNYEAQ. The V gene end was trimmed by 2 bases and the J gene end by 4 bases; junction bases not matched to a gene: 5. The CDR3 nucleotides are TGTGCCAGCAGCTTACAGGGGGTGACATACAATGAGCAGTTCTTC. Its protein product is CASSLQGVTYNEQFF.

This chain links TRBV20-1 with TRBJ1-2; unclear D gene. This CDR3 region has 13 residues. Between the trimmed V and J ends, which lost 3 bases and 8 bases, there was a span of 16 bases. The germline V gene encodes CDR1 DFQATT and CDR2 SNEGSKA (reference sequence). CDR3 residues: CSASFGNSLGYTF. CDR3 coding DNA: TGCAGTGCTAGTTTCGGGAATAGCTTAGGCTACACCTTC.

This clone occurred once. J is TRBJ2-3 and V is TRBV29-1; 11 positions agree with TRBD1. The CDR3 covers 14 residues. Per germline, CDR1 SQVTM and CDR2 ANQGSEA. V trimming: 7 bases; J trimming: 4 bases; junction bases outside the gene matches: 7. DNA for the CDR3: TGCAGCGATTGGACAGGGGGCGGCGCAGATACGCAGTATTTT. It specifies CSDWTGGGADTQYF.

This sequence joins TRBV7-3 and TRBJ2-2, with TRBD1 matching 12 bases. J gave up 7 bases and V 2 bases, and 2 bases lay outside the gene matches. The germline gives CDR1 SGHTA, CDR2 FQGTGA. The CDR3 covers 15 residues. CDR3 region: CASSLGTGGDGELFF. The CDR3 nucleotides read TGTGCCAGCAGCTTAGGGACAGGGGGCGACGGGGAGCTGTTTTTT.

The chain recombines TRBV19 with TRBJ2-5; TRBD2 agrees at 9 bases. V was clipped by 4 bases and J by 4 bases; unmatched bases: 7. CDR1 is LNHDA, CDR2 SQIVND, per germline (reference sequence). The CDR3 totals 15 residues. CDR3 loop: CASSSQTSGLETQYF. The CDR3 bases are TGTGCCAGTAGTAGTCAGACTAGCGGATTAGAGACCCAGTACTTC.

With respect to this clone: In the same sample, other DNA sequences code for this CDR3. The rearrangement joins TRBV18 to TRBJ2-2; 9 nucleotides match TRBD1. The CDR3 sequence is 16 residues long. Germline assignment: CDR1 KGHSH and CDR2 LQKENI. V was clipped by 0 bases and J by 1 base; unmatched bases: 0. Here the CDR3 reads CASSPPTGGNTGELFF. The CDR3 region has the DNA TGTGCCAGCTCACCACCGACAGGGGGGAACACCGGGGAGCTGTTTTTT. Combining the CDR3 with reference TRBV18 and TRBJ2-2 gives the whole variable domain NAGVMQNPRHLVRRRGQEARLRCSPMKGHSHVYWYRQLPEEGLKFMVYLQKENIIDESGMPKERFSAEFPKEGPSILRIQQVVRGDSAAYFCASSPPTGGNTGELFFGEGSRLTVL.

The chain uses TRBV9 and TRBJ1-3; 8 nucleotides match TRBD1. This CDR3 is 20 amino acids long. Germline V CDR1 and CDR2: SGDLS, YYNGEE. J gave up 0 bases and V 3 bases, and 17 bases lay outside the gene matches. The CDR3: CASSARRSFEQGVSGNTIYF. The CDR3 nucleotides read TGTGCCAGCAGCGCACGAAGGAGTTTTGAACAGGGGGTCTCTGGAAACACCATATATTTT.

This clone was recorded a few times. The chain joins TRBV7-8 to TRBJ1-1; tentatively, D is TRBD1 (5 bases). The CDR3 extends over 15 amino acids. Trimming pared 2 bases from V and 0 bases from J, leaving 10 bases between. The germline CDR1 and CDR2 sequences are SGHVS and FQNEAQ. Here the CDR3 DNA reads TGTGCCAGCAGCTTAACTGACAGCGTGAACACTGAAGCTTTCTTT. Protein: CASSLTDSVNTEAFF. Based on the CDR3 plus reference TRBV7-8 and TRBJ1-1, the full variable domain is GAGVSQSPRYKVAKRGQDVALRCDPISGHVSLFWYQQALGQGPEFLTYFQNEAQLDKSGLPSDRFFAERPEGSVSTLKIQRTQQEDSAVYLCASSLTDSVNTEAFFGQGTRLTVV.

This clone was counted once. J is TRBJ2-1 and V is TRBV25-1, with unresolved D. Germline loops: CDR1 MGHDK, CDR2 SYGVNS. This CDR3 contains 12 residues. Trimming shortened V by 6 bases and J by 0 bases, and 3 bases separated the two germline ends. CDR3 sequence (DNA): TGTGCCAGCAGGAGCTCCTACAATGAGCAGTTCTTC. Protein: CASRSSYNEQFF.

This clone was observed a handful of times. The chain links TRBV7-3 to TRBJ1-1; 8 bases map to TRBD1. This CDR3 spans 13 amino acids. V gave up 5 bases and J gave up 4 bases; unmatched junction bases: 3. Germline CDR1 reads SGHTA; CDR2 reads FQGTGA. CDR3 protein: CASSKDRGTEAFF. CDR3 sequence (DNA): TGTGCCAGCAGCAAAGACAGGGGCACTGAAGCTTTCTTT.

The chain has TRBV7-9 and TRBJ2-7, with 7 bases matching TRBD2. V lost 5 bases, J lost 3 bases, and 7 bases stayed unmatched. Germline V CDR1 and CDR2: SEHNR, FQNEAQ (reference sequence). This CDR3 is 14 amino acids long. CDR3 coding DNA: TGTGCCAGCAGCCACATAGCGGGTCACTACGAGCAGTACTTC. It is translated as CASSHIAGHYEQYF.

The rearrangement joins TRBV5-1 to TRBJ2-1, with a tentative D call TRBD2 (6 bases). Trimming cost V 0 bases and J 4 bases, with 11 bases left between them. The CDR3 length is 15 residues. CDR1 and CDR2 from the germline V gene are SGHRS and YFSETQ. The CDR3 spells CASSLAAGQYNEQFF. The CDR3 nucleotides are TGCGCCAGCAGCTTGGCAGCGGGCCAATACAATGAGCAGTTCTTC.